The clone carrying this T cell receptor (beta chain) is termed hyperexpanded. TCR libraries were prepared from roughly 14 ng of total RNA with the QIAseq Immune Repertoire TCR panel. TCRdb analysed the reads with MiXCR anew, one entry per CDR3 protein. The data contain under 150 distinct CDR3 sequences, 20% of them singletons. This specimen belongs to a study of circulating CD8 cells and anti-PD-1 response in melanoma. Across the study: Complete or partial response defined responders; stable or progressive disease, non-responders.

The ends lost 5 bases at V and 4 bases at J; junction bases unmatched: 8. The germline gives CDR1 SGHTA, CDR2 FQGTGA. CDR3 length: 15 residues. Four subsets defined by PD-1 and/or TIGIT were sorted from live CD3+CD8+TCRalphabeta+ cells. Here the sequenced sample was CD8+ T cells from PBMCs, taken at baseline or after one month of anti-PD-1 therapy (not recorded which). V gene TRBV7-3 combines with J gene TRBJ2-3; TRBD2 matches at 8 bases. The receptor's source is a human donor with melanoma. CDR3 DNA sequence: TGTGCCAGCAGCCGACTAGCGCTTTCAGCAGATACGCAGTATTTT. Translating it yields CASSRLALSADTQYF.